Below are 25 T cell receptor beta chains sequenced from a single sample in a study of post-analysis software for immune sequencing data. General observations from the study: Roughly five TRBV segments appeared more often in patients than in controls, and TRBV5-6, TRBV5-1 and TRBV20-1 were among these.

Every TCR beta cDNA library bore unique molecular identifiers. TCRdb ran MiXCR on the PCR reads and lists one entry per CDR3 protein. The sample records under 900,000 distinct CDR3 sequences, approximately 53% being singletons. No cognate antigen is known for these TCRs. Source material: blood. The receptors were gathered from a girl under 18 with multiple sclerosis.

This chain uses TRBV11-2 with TRBJ2-5; TRBD2 is a possible D gene (6 bases). Germline assignment: CDR1 SGHAT and CDR2 FQNNGV. CDR3 length: 15 residues. The germline V and J ends were trimmed by 5 bases and 4 bases, with 17 bases remaining between them. The chain's CDR3 is CASSGSGLGRETQYF. The CDR3 coding sequence is TGTGCCAGCAGCGGTAGCGGTCTTGGGAGAGAGACCCAGTACTTC.

This clonotype has more than one count but fewer than ten. The rearrangement joins TRBV5-1 to TRBJ2-7, with 11 bases matching TRBD2. V shed 4 bases, J shed 0 bases, and the junction held 12 bases outside the gene matches. Per the germline V gene, CDR1 is SGHRS and CDR2 is YFSETQ. The CDR3 is 18 residues long. The CDR3 protein is CASSPTPSLAGDSYEQYF. The CDR3 DNA is TGCGCCAGCAGCCCTACACCTTCACTAGCGGGGGACTCCTACGAGCAGTACTTC.

The V call is TRBV27, the J call TRBJ1-2, with TRBD1 matching 7 bases. Trimming removed 0 bases from V and 5 bases from J; junction bases left unmatched: 6. This CDR3 is built from 15 residues. Germline values: CDR1 MNHEY, CDR2 SMNVEV (reference sequence). The CDR3 loop reads CASSLSPGGMYGYTF. The CDR3 DNA follows: TGTGCCAGCAGTTTATCCCCAGGGGGGATGTATGGCTACACCTTC.

This rearrangement joins TRBV7-8 to TRBJ1-4; 7 bases agree with TRBD1. The CDR3 extends over 18 amino acids. Losses at the gene ends were 5 bases for V and 11 bases for J; bases not matched to a gene: 23. Germline V gene data show CDR1 as SGHVS and CDR2 as FQNEAQ. The CDR3 loop reads CASSTGASSGGIYGKLFF. CDR3 sequence (DNA): TGTGCCAGCAGCACAGGGGCCTCTAGCGGGGGTATTTACGGGAAACTGTTTTTT.

V and J are TRBV5-1 and TRBJ1-2; D gene unclear. The CDR3 has 13 amino acids. Germline CDR1 is SGHRS and CDR2 is YFSETQ. V dropped 3 bases and J dropped 8 bases, with 14 bases sitting between them. CDR3 DNA: TGCGCCAGCAGCTCGTTCCGCGAGGAAGGCTACACCTTC. Translated: CASSSFREEGYTF.

V usage is TRBV9 and J usage is TRBJ1-1; TRBD1 matches at 7 bases. The J segment lost 5 bases and the V segment lost 4 bases, leaving 11 bases of the junction unmatched. Germline lookup yields CDR1 SGDLS and CDR2 YYNGEE. The CDR3 runs 15 residues. CDR3 sequence: CASSPMGGGFTEAFF. The CDR3 nucleotides read TGTGCCAGCAGCCCCATGGGAGGGGGCTTTACTGAAGCTTTCTTT.

This rearrangement joins TRBV6-5 to TRBJ2-2, with 7 bases fitting TRBD1. V shed 0 bases, J shed 6 bases, and the junction held 16 bases outside the gene matches. CDR1 and CDR2 from the germline V gene are MNHEY and SVGAGI. The CDR3 has 19 residues. CDR3: CASSYSSTGKGRQAGELFF. CDR3 coding DNA: TGTGCCAGCAGTTACTCGTCGACAGGGAAAGGACGTCAGGCCGGGGAGCTGTTTTTT.

In regard to this clonotype: One end of the junction fails to match germline, which may point to a read error. V is TRBV13 and J is TRBJ2-7; the D call may be TRBD1 or TRBD2 (5 bases each). The CDR3 is made up of 14 amino acids. From germline, CDR1 is PRHDT and CDR2 FYEKMQ (reference sequence). This CDR3 reads CANSFRDLPYEQYF. The CDR3 DNA reads as TGTGCCAACAGCTTTAGGGACCTTCCCTACGAGCAGTACTTC.

This chain joins TRBV5-1 and TRBJ2-5; 10 bases match TRBD2. The V and J ends lost 1 base and 11 bases, in that order; junction bases with no gene match: 11. CDR3 length: 15 residues. CDR1 is SGHRS and CDR2 is YFSETQ in the germline V gene. The CDR3: CASSLRASGSDEQYF. The CDR3 DNA follows: TGCGCCAGCAGCTTGAGGGCTAGCGGGAGCGATGAGCAGTACTTC.

The chain employs TRBV7-2 and TRBJ2-7; D remains unclear. Germline V CDR1 and CDR2: SGHTA, FQGNSA. V was trimmed by 5 bases and J by 5 bases, leaving 10 bases between them. CDR3 length: 12 amino acids. CDR3 region: CASSPWAHEQYF. For the CDR3, the DNA is TGTGCCAGCAGCCCTTGGGCCCACGAGCAGTACTTC.

As for this clonotype: A junction end diverges from the germline sequence, so it may reflect a read error. The chain uses TRBV20-1 and TRBJ2-7; 10 positions match TRBD2. Germline assignment: CDR1 DFQATT and CDR2 SNEGSKA (reference sequence). This CDR3 is 13 amino acids long. CDR3 region: CSVRDLAGDEQYF. In nucleotides, the CDR3 is TGCAGTGTTAGAGATCTAGCGGGAGACGAGCAGTACTTC.

V usage is TRBV5-1 and J usage is TRBJ1-1; possibly TRBD1 for D (5 bases). The CDR3 sequence is 15 residues long. The germline V gene encodes CDR1 SGHRS and CDR2 YFSETQ. The ends were cut back, 0 bases at V and 5 bases at J, with 14 bases in the middle. The CDR3 loop is CASSLGGARRTEAFF. Written as DNA, the CDR3 is TGCGCCAGCAGCTTGGGAGGGGCTAGAAGGACTGAAGCTTTCTTT.

This clonotype was seen a handful of times. This sequence joins TRBV12-3 or TRBV12-4 and TRBJ2-3; D is unresolved. The CDR3 contains 14 residues. Trimming took off 5 bases at V and 11 bases at J, with 20 bases between the two ends. The CDR3 sequence: CASSLHRPVSGQYF. CDR3 coding DNA: TGTGCCAGCAGTCTACACCGACCTGTCTCGGGGCAGTATTTT.

The chain has TRBV29-1 and TRBJ2-6, with D uncertain. Trimming left V 4 bases short and J 2 bases short, with 21 bases between. CDR1 is SQVTM and CDR2 is ANQGSEA in the germline V gene. This CDR3 region has 18 residues. The CDR3 spells CSVASTPLGKAGANVLTF. CDR3 DNA sequence: TGCAGCGTTGCTTCTACGCCCCTAGGTAAGGCTGGGGCCAACGTCCTGACTTTC.

This chain joins TRBV20-1 and TRBJ2-7; D assignment may be TRBD1 or TRBD2 (9 bases each). The CDR3 is 15 amino acids. Germline-derived CDR1 and CDR2 are DFQATT and SNEGSKA (reference sequence). V dropped 3 bases and J dropped 2 bases, with 17 bases sitting between them. The CDR3 nucleotides are TGCAGTGCTAGGCGGGGGGGGACAGGGCCCTACGAGCAGTACTTC. It translates to CSARRGGTGPYEQYF.

The V and J genes are TRBV7-2 and TRBJ2-7; 7 bases align to TRBD1. The CDR3 loop spans 14 amino acids. CDR1 is SGHTA and CDR2 is FQGNSA in the germline V gene. J lost 6 bases, V lost 5 bases, and 10 bases had no gene match. The CDR3: CASSRIQGRAEQYF. The CDR3 DNA reads as TGTGCCAGCAGCCGTATACAGGGGCGTGCCGAGCAGTACTTC.

This sequence joins TRBV19 and TRBJ2-1, with TRBD1 identical over 8 bases. This CDR3 is built from 15 residues. In germline, CDR1 is LNHDA, CDR2 SQIVND (reference sequence). V trimming: 5 bases; J trimming: 3 bases; junction bases outside the gene matches: 6. The chain's CDR3 is CASSVQGARYNEQFF. Here the CDR3 DNA reads TGTGCCAGTAGTGTCCAGGGGGCGCGCTACAATGAGCAGTTCTTC.

V usage is TRBV24-1 and J usage is TRBJ2-3, with D possibly TRBD2 on 5 matching bases. Trimming removed 3 bases at V and 2 bases at J, with 8 bases between. Germline values: CDR1 KGHDR, CDR2 SFDVKD. CDR3 size: 14 residues. The chain's CDR3 is CATSDRDPTDTQYF. CDR3 in DNA: TGTGCCACCAGTGATCGGGATCCCACAGATACGCAGTATTTT.

The chain links TRBV29-1 to TRBJ2-1, with 15 nucleotides matching TRBD2. CDR1 SQVTM and CDR2 ANQGSEA come from the germline V gene. This CDR3 is built from 13 residues. The V gene end was trimmed by 7 bases and the J gene end by 9 bases; junction bases not matched to a gene: 4. The CDR3 DNA follows: TGCAGCGGCGGGGGACTAGCGGGAGGTGAGCAGTTCTTC. Translation: CSGGGLAGGEQFF.

This chain joins TRBV2 and TRBJ2-5; D is unclear. TRBJ2-7 matches the DNA end more closely, so the J call is doubtful. Germline lookup yields CDR1 SNHLY and CDR2 FYNNEI. This CDR3 has 12 residues. CDR3 loop: CASTYRMGEQYF. The DNA for the CDR3 is TGTGCCAGCACCTACCGAATGGGCGAGCAGTACTTC.

The sample holds a few counts of this clonotype. This rearrangement joins TRBV9 to TRBJ2-1; 9 nucleotides align to TRBD2. The CDR3 spans 16 residues. After removal of 4 bases from V and 2 bases from J, the junction contained 7 bases not matched to a gene. CDR1 and CDR2 (germline): SGDLS, YYNGEE. Here the CDR3 DNA reads TGTGCCAGCAGCTCGGGAGCGGGGGGAACCTACAATGAGCAGTTCTTC. Encoded protein: CASSSGAGGTYNEQFF.

This clonotype was seen once. The J gene is TRBJ2-5, the V gene TRBV24-1; D remains ambiguous. CDR3 length: 12 amino acids. The V end lost 2 bases, the J end lost 3 bases, and 3 bases lay between the germline ends. Germline CDR1 is KGHDR and CDR2 is SFDVKD. CDR3 protein: CATSDSEETQYF. For the CDR3, the DNA is TGTGCCACCAGTGATTCAGAAGAGACCCAGTACTTC.

CDR3 sequence reads: CSARAPDTEAFF. In nucleotides, the CDR3 is TGCAGTGCTAGAGCCCCGGACACTGAAGCTTTCTTT. V is TRBV20-1 and J is TRBJ1-1; no reliable D call. Trimming removed 1 base from V and 3 bases from J, with 6 bases in between. In germline, CDR1 is DFQATT, CDR2 SNEGSKA (reference sequence). The CDR3 covers 12 residues.

The chain recombines TRBV27 with TRBJ2-4, with 7 bases matching TRBD2. The length of the CDR3 is 15 residues. With V trimmed by 3 bases and J by 3 bases, 5 bases remained unmatched. Germline CDR1 and CDR2: MNHEY and SMNVEV (reference sequence). CDR3 protein: CASSFAAGNKNIQYF. CDR3 nucleotides: TGTGCCAGCAGTTTCGCAGCGGGGAACAAAAACATTCAGTACTTC.

The V call is TRBV7-8, the J call TRBJ2-5; 7 positions agree with TRBD1. The germline V gene encodes CDR1 SGHVS and CDR2 FQNEAQ. The CDR3 contains 15 residues. The V and J ends lost 7 bases and 1 base, in that order; junction bases with no gene match: 9. The CDR3 loop reads CASTTGGQAQETQYF. In nucleotides, the CDR3 is TGTGCCAGCACCACCGGAGGACAGGCCCAAGAGACCCAGTACTTC.